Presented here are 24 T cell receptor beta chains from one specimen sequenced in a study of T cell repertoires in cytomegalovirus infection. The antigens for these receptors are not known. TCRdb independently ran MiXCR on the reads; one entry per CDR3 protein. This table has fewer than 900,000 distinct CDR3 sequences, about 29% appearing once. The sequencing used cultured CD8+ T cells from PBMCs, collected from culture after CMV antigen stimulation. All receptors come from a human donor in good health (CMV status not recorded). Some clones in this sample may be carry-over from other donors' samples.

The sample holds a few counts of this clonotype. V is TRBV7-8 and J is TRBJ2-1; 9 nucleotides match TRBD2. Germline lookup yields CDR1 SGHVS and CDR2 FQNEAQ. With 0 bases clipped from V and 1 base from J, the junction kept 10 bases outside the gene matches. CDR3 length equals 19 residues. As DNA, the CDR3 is TGTGCCAGCAGCTTAGCGCGTAGCGGGGGCTCAAATTCCTACAATGAGCAGTTCTTC. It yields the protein CASSLARSGGSNSYNEQFF.

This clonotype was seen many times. The CDR3 loop is CASSREETQYF. CDR3 nucleotides: TGTGCCAGCAGCCGAGAGGAGACCCAGTACTTC. The chain uses TRBV12-3 or TRBV12-4 and TRBJ2-5; D gene uncertain. The CDR3 is 11 amino acids. Trimming shortened V by 6 bases and J by 5 bases, and 7 bases separated the two germline ends.

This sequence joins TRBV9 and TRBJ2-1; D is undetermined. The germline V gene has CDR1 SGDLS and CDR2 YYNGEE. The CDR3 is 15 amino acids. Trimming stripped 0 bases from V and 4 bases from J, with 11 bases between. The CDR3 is CASSVGNTPYNEQFF. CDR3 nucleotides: TGTGCCAGCAGCGTAGGGAACACACCATACAATGAGCAGTTCTTC. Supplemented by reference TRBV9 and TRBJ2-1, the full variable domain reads DSGVTQTPKHLITATGQRVTLRCSPRSGDLSVYWYQQSLDQGLQFLIQYYNGEERAKGNILERFSAQQFPDLHSELNLSSLELGDSALYFCASSVGNTPYNEQFFGPGTRLTVL.

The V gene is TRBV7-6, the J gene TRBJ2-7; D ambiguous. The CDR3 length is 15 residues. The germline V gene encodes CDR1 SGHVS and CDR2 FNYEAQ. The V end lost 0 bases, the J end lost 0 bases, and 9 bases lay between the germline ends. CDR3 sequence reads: CASSLAWNNSYEQYV. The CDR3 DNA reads TGTGCCAGCAGCTTAGCGTGGAACAACTCCTACGAGCAGTACGTC.

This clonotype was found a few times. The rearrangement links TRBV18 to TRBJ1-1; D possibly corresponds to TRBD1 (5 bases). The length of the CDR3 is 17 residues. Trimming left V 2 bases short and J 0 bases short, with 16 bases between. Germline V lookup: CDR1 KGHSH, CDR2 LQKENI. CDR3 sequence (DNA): TGTGCCAGCTCACCAAAAAGATTTCAGGGACTGAACACTGAAGCTTTCTTT. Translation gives CASSPKRFQGLNTEAFF.

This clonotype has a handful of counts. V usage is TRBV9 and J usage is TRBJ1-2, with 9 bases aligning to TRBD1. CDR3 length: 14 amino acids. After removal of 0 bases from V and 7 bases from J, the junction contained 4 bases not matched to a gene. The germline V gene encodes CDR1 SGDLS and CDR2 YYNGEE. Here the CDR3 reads CASSVGGDRVGYTF. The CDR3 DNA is TGTGCCAGCAGCGTAGGAGGGGACAGGGTTGGCTACACCTTC.

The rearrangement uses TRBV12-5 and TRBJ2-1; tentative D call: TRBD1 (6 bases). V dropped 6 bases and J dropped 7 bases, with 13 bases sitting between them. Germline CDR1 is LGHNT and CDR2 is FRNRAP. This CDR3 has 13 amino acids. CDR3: CASGAQRGNEQFF. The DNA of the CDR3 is TGTGCTAGTGGGGCCCAAAGGGGGAATGAGCAGTTCTTC.

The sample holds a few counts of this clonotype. The CDR3 DNA reads TGTGCCAGCAGCCCAACAGGGGAAGGATTTAGCTATGGCTACACCTTC. Translation: CASSPTGEGFSYGYTF. The chain combines TRBV27 with TRBJ1-2; TRBD1 matches 7 bases. V was pared by 6 bases and J by 4 bases, with 14 bases of the junction left unmatched. Germline V gives CDR1 MNHEY, CDR2 SMNVEV (reference sequence). The CDR3 runs to 16 residues.

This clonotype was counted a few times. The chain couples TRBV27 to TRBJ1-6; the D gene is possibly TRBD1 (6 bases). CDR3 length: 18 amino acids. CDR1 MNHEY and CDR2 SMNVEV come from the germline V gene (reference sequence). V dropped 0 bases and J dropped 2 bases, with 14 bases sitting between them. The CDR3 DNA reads TGTGCCAGCAGTTTATCCCCACCACAGGGAACCTATAATTCACCCCTCCACTTT. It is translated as CASSLSPPQGTYNSPLHF.

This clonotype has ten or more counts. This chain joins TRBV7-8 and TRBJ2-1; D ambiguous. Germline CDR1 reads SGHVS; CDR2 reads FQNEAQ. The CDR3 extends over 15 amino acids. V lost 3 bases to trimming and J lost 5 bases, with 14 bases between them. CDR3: CASSLKNHRNNEQFF. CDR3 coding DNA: TGTGCCAGCAGCTTGAAGAACCACAGAAACAATGAGCAGTTCTTC. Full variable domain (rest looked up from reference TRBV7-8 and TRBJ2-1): GAGVSQSPRYKVAKRGQDVALRCDPISGHVSLFWYQQALGQGPEFLTYFQNEAQLDKSGLPSDRFFAERPEGSVSTLKIQRTQQEDSAVYLCASSLKNHRNNEQFFGPGTRLTVL.

CDR3 in amino acids: CASSLYRGPYEQYF. The DNA of the CDR3 is TGTGCCAGCAGTTTATACAGGGGGCCCTACGAGCAGTACTTC. The chain recombines TRBV27 with TRBJ2-7; TRBD1 matches 9 bases. Trimming cost V 1 base and J 2 bases; bases outside gene matches: 0. This CDR3 is 14 amino acids long. From germline, CDR1 is MNHEY and CDR2 SMNVEV (reference sequence).

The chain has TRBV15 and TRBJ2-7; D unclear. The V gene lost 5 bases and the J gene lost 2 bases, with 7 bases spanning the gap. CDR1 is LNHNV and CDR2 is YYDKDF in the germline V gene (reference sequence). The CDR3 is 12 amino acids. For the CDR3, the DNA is TGTGCCACCAGCGGCCTCACCTACGAGCAGTACTTC. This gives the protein CATSGLTYEQYF.

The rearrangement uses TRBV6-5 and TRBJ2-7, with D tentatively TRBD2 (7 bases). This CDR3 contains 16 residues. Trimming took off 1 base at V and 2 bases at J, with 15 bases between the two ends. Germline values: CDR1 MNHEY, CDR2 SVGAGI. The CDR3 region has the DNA TGTGCCAGCAGTTACTTGGGGGGGGGCCTCCCCTACGAGCAGTACTTC. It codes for CASSYLGGGLPYEQYF.

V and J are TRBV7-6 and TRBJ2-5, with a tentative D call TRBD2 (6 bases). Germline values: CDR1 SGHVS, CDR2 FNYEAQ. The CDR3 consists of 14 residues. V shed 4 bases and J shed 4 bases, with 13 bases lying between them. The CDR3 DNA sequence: TGTGCCAGCAGCTCTCTAGCGCGGGGAGAGACCCAGTACTTC. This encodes CASSSLARGETQYF.

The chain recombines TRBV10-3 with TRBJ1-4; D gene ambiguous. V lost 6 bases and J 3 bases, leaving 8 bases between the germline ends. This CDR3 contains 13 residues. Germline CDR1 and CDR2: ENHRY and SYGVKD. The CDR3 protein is CAIRPESNEKLFF. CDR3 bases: TGTGCCATCAGGCCTGAGTCTAATGAAAAACTGTTTTTT.

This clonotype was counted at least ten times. The CDR3 is CASSPRTSGTGELFF. CDR3 in DNA: TGTGCCAGCAGCCCGAGGACTAGCGGAACCGGGGAGCTGTTTTTT. The V call is TRBV7-8, the J call TRBJ2-2, with 10 bases fitting TRBD2. CDR1 SGHVS and CDR2 FQNEAQ come from the germline V gene. This CDR3 region has 15 residues. Trimming cost V 5 bases and J 5 bases; bases outside gene matches: 5.

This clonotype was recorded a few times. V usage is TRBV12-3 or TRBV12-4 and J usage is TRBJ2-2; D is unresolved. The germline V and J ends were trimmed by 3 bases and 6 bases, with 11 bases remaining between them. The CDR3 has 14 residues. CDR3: CASSFRKLPGELFF. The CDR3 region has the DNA TGTGCCAGCAGTTTTAGAAAACTGCCCGGGGAGCTGTTTTTT.

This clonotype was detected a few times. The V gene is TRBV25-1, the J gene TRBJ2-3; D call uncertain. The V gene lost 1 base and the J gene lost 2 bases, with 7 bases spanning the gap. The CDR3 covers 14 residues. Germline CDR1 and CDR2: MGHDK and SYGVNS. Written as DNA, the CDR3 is TGTGCCAGCAGTGAATGGCAGGTCACAGATACGCAGTATTTT. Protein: CASSEWQVTDTQYF.

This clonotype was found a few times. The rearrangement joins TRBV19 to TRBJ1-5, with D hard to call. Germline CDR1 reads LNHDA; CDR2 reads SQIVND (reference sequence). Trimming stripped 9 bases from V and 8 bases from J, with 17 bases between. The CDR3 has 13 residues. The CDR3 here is CASQDLYVEPQHF. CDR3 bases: TGTGCCAGCCAGGACCTCTACGTGGAGCCCCAGCATTTT.

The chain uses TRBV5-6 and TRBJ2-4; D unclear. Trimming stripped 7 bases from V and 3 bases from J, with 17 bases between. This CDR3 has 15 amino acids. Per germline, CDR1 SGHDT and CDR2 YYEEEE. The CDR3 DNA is TGTGCCAGCCAAAAAGAGGCTTGGGTCAAAAACATTCAGTACTTC. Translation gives CASQKEAWVKNIQYF. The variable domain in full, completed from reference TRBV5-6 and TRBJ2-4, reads DAGVTQSPTHLIKTRGQQVTLRCSPKSGHDTVSWYQQALGQGPQFIFQYYEEEERQRGNFPDRFSGHQFPNYSSELNVNALLLGDSALYLCASQKEAWVKNIQYFGAGTRLSVL.

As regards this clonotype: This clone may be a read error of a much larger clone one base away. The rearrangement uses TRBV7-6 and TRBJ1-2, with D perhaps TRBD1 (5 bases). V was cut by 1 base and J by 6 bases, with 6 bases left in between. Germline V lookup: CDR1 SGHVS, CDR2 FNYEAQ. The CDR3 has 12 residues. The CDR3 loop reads CASSLEGNGYTF. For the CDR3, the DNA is TGTGCCAGCAGCTTAGAGGGGAATGGCTACACCTTC.

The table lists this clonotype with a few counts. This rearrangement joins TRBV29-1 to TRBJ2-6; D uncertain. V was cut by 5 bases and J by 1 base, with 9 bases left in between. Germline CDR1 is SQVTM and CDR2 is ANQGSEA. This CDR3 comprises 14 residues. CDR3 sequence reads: CSVIHKSGANVLTF. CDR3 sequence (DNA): TGCAGCGTTATACACAAATCTGGGGCCAACGTCCTGACTTTC.

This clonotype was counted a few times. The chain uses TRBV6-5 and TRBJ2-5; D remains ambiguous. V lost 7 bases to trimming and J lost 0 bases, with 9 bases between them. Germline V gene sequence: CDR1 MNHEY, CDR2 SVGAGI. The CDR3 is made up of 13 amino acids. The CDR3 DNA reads TGTGCCAGCACCCCCGGGTACCAAGAGACCCAGTACTTC. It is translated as CASTPGYQETQYF.

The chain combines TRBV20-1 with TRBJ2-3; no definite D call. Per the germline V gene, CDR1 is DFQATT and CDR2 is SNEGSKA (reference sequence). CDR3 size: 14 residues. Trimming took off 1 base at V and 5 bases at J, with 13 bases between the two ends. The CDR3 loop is CSARGTTLLDTQYF. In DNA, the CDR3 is TGCAGTGCTAGAGGCACGACTCTTCTAGATACGCAGTATTTT.